One sample yielded the 25 T cell receptor beta chains listed below, sequenced in a study of cytomegalovirus exposure and HLA in healthy donors. The PCR made use of 60 Vbeta and 13 Jbeta primers. Using immunoSEQ multiplex PCR, the repertoire was profiled, and TCRdb retains in-frame clones only, with some absent. The table has 110,000 or so clones, approximately 80% seen once. The sequenced sample consisted of PBMCs. Receptor source: a woman aged 18-35 years in good health and CMV-seronegative.

J is TRBJ1-4 and V is TRBV5-1; 7 bases are shared with TRBD1. This CDR3 is 15 amino acids long. V lost 2 bases, J lost 8 bases, and 9 bases stayed unmatched. Germline CDR1 is SGHRS and CDR2 is YFSETQ. This CDR3 reads CASSFHRDSIEKLFF. In DNA form, the CDR3 reads TGCGCCAGCAGCTTCCACCGGGACAGTATCGAAAAACTGTTTTTT. The entire variable domain, with the rest obtained from reference TRBV5-1 and TRBJ1-4, is as follows: KAGVTQTPRYLIKTRGQQVTLSCSPISGHRSVSWYQQTPGQGLQFLFEYFSETQRNKGNFPGRFSGRQFSNSRSEMNVSTLELGDSALYLCASSFHRDSIEKLFFGSGTQLSVL.

A note on this clone: Different DNA sequences within this sample yield the same CDR3. The chain combines TRBV5-1 with TRBJ2-5, with TRBD1 identical over 9 bases. Germline V gene sequence: CDR1 SGHRS, CDR2 YFSETQ. The CDR3 spans 14 residues. V was clipped by 3 bases and J by 1 base; unmatched bases: 1. CDR3 nucleotide sequence: TGCGCCAGCAGCTCGGGACAGGGCCAAGAGACCCAGTACTTC. It is translated as CASSSGQGQETQYF.

This clone turned up a few times. The chain is built from TRBV5-1 and TRBJ2-7; weak D call: TRBD1 (5 bases). Germline V gene sequence: CDR1 SGHRS, CDR2 YFSETQ. The CDR3 runs to 14 residues. The ends were cut back, 7 bases at V and 0 bases at J, with 14 bases in the middle. This CDR3 reads CASGDTGSSYEQYF. The CDR3 DNA is TGCGCCAGCGGAGATACAGGTAGCTCCTACGAGCAGTACTTC.

The V and J genes are TRBV11-3 and TRBJ2-7; D is possibly TRBD1 (7 bases). CDR3 length: 15 amino acids. Germline CDR1 is SGHNT and CDR2 is YENEEA. V lost 5 bases and J lost 1, with 15 bases in between. CDR3 loop: CASSPGGTKSYEQYF. The CDR3 coding sequence is TGTGCCAGCAGCCCAGGGGGGACGAAATCCTACGAGCAGTACTTC.

This clone was seen only a few times. V and J are TRBV6-5 and TRBJ1-2, with D maybe TRBD1 (6 bases). V was cut by 11 bases and J by 2 bases, with 15 bases left in between. Germline values: CDR1 MNHEY, CDR2 SVGAGI. This CDR3 spans 13 amino acids. Here the CDR3 DNA reads TGTGCCGCCAGGGGTCAAGAAAACTATGGCTACACCTTC. This translates into CAARGQENYGYTF.

This chain links TRBV5-1 with TRBJ1-1; weak D call: TRBD1 (6 bases). The CDR3 spans 14 residues. In germline, CDR1 is SGHRS, CDR2 YFSETQ. Trimming took 4 bases from V and 8 from J, leaving 18 bases between them. This chain's CDR3 is CASSRGQWDEEAFF. The DNA for the CDR3 is TGCGCCAGCAGCCGAGGACAGTGGGACGAGGAAGCTTTCTTT. Filled out from reference TRBV5-1 and TRBJ1-1, the complete variable domain reads KAGVTQTPRYLIKTRGQQVTLSCSPISGHRSVSWYQQTPGQGLQFLFEYFSETQRNKGNFPGRFSGRQFSNSRSEMNVSTLELGDSALYLCASSRGQWDEEAFFGQGTRLTVV.

The genes are TRBV27 and TRBJ1-1, with D possibly being TRBD1 (6 bases). The ends were cut back, 1 base at V and 6 bases at J, with 15 bases in the middle. The CDR3 is 15 amino acids. Germline lookup yields CDR1 MNHEY and CDR2 SMNVEV (reference sequence). The CDR3 spells CASSLYSGGGSEAFF. Here the CDR3 DNA reads TGTGCCAGCAGTTTATATTCGGGGGGCGGGTCTGAAGCTTTCTTT.

V is TRBV4-2 and J is TRBJ2-1; 8 bases are shared with TRBD2. J lost 10 bases, V lost 4 bases, and 24 bases had no gene match. Germline V gene data show CDR1 as LGHNA and CDR2 as YNFKEQ. This CDR3 has 19 amino acids. In DNA form, the CDR3 reads TGTGCCAGCAGCCCTCAAAGGACTAGCAGGGTCGACGAAGTCTGGGAGCAGTTCTTC. This codes for CASSPQRTSRVDEVWEQFF.

The chain couples TRBV6-6 to TRBJ2-3; D is uncertain. Germline V gives CDR1 MNHNY, CDR2 SVGAGI (reference sequence). The CDR3 sequence is 12 residues long. V was clipped by 2 bases and J by 4 bases, with 4 bases between them. Here the CDR3 reads CASSYRADTQYF. The DNA for the CDR3 is TGTGCCAGCAGTTACCGAGCAGATACGCAGTATTTT.

The chain links TRBV28 to TRBJ1-2, with 7 bases that match TRBD1. J gave up 4 bases and V 5 bases, and 1 base lay outside the gene matches. The CDR3 is 12 amino acids. Germline V gene sequence: CDR1 MDHEN, CDR2 SYDVKM. The CDR3 reads CASSGTVYGYTF. The DNA for the CDR3 is TGTGCCAGCAGTGGGACAGTCTATGGCTACACCTTC.

This clone was seen once. The chain recombines TRBV10-2 with TRBJ1-2; D is unclear. This CDR3 comprises 11 residues. The ends were cut back, 0 bases at V and 8 bases at J, with 4 bases in the middle. CDR1 WSHSY and CDR2 SAAADI come from the germline V gene. CDR3 DNA: TGCGCCAGCAGTGAGTCGGCCGGCTACACCTTC. Translation: CASSESAGYTF.

The sample holds a few counts of this clone. This chain joins TRBV27 and TRBJ2-1; 10 nucleotides line up with TRBD2. Germline V gene sequence: CDR1 MNHEY, CDR2 SMNVEV (reference sequence). The CDR3 is 14 residues long. The V and J ends lost 9 bases and 8 bases, in that order; junction bases with no gene match: 10. The CDR3 DNA sequence: TGTGCCAGTAAACATAGCGGGAGGTCCGATGAGCAGTTCTTC. It encodes CASKHSGRSDEQFF.

The gene calls are TRBV6-5 and TRBJ2-1, with 12 bases aligning to TRBD2. CDR1 and CDR2 (germline): MNHEY, SVGAGI. The CDR3 contains 14 residues. V was clipped by 5 bases and J by 15 bases; unmatched bases: 11. CDR3 amino acids: CASSEASGRASVFF. The CDR3 nucleotides read TGTGCCAGCAGTGAGGCTAGCGGGAGGGCCTCTGTGTTCTTC.

This clone showed up just a few times. The chain carries TRBV7-2 and TRBJ2-3; no clear D. CDR1 SGHTA and CDR2 FQGNSA come from the germline V gene. This CDR3 has 15 amino acids. V lost 2 bases to trimming and J lost 2 bases, with 11 bases between them. The CDR3 DNA sequence: TGTGCCAGCAGCTTAAGTTCGCGATACACAGATACGCAGTATTTT. It translates to CASSLSSRYTDTQYF.

The rearrangement links TRBV29-1 to TRBJ1-1; no reliable D call. The CDR3 has 12 amino acids. Germline CDR1 SQVTM, CDR2 ANQGSEA. The ends were cut back, 7 bases at V and 3 bases at J, with 12 bases in the middle. CDR3 residues: CSACPRDTEAFF. As DNA, the CDR3 is TGCAGCGCTTGCCCCCGGGACACTGAAGCTTTCTTT.

This clone was recorded a few times. The V gene is TRBV10-3, the J gene TRBJ2-1, with D tentatively TRBD1 (6 bases). The CDR3 loop spans 16 amino acids. CDR1 and CDR2 (germline): ENHRY, SYGVKD. V shed 3 bases and J shed 7 bases, with 19 bases lying between them. CDR3 DNA: TGTGCCATCAGTGAATGGACAGTCGCCTCTGGGAATGAGCAGTTCTTC. This translates into CAISEWTVASGNEQFF.

V usage is TRBV28 and J usage is TRBJ2-3; 9 nucleotides match TRBD2. Per germline, CDR1 MDHEN and CDR2 SYDVKM. V dropped 8 bases and J dropped 3; count of bases not matched to a gene: 9. The CDR3 runs to 15 residues. CDR3 DNA: TGTGCCAGCGGCGAACCGGGACTAGCAACAGATACGCAGTATTTT. This codes for CASGEPGLATDTQYF.

The chain links TRBV28 to TRBJ2-1; maybe TRBD1 (5 bases). Trimming left V 0 bases short and J 5 bases short, with 14 bases between. The germline gives CDR1 MDHEN, CDR2 SYDVKM. This CDR3 spans 16 amino acids. CDR3 loop: CASSLWGQRRHNEQFF. DNA of the CDR3: TGTGCCAGCAGTTTATGGGGGCAGAGACGGCACAATGAGCAGTTCTTC.

The J gene is TRBJ1-2, the V gene TRBV6-5, with D perhaps matching TRBD1 (5 bases). This CDR3 has 13 residues. In germline, CDR1 is MNHEY, CDR2 SVGAGI. Trimming took off 4 bases at V and 6 bases at J, with 12 bases between the two ends. The CDR3 region is CASSSTVSDGYTF. The CDR3 nucleotides read TGTGCCAGCAGTTCGACAGTTTCAGATGGCTACACCTTC.

The rearrangement joins TRBV4-2 to TRBJ1-1; the D gene is possibly TRBD1 (6 bases). Germline V gene lookup returns CDR1 LGHNA and CDR2 YNFKEQ. The germline V and J ends were trimmed by 0 bases and 6 bases, with 14 bases remaining between them. CDR3 length: 15 residues. The DNA of the CDR3 is TGTGCCAGCAGCCAAGACAGGGGACGAAAGGCTGAAGCTTTCTTT. Translated, it gives CASSQDRGRKAEAFF.

The chain's CDR3 is CASSYSQGARDIQYF. The CDR3 nucleotides are TGTGCCAGCAGTTACTCGCAGGGGGCTAGAGACATTCAGTACTTC. J is TRBJ2-4 and V is TRBV6-6, with 8 nucleotides matching TRBD1. The germline V gene encodes CDR1 MNHNY and CDR2 SVGAGI (reference sequence). The V and J ends lost 0 bases and 8 bases, in that order; junction bases with no gene match: 6. The CDR3 extends over 15 amino acids.

Concerning this clone: The germline gene is not matched at one end of the junction; a read error may be the cause. V usage is TRBV28 and J usage is TRBJ2-1; 13 nucleotides line up with TRBD2. Germline CDR1 reads MDHEN; CDR2 reads SYDVKM. There are 16 residues in the CDR3. Written as DNA, the CDR3 is TGTGCCAGCCGTTTCAGCGGACTAGCGGGAGTGGATGAGCAGTTCTTC. Translated, it gives CASRFSGLAGVDEQFF.

V and J are TRBV11-2 and TRBJ1-2; 11 bases align to TRBD1. From germline, CDR1 is SGHAT and CDR2 FQNNGV. Losses at the gene ends were 8 bases for V and 5 bases for J; bases not matched to a gene: 7. The CDR3 length is 14 residues. In nucleotides, the CDR3 is TGTGCCAGCCTAGGACAGGGGGCCGGGTATGGCTACACCTTC. Protein sequence: CASLGQGAGYGYTF.

The chain employs TRBV11-3 and TRBJ2-7; D perhaps matches TRBD2 (5 bases). The CDR3 extends over 13 amino acids. The germline CDR1 and CDR2 sequences are SGHNT and YENEEA. Trimming left V 2 bases short and J 1 base short, with 6 bases between. The CDR3: CASSLLASYEQYV. The CDR3 DNA sequence: TGTGCCAGCAGCTTACTAGCTTCCTACGAGCAGTACGTC.

This sequence joins TRBV28 and TRBJ2-5; 10 bases agree with TRBD2. The CDR3 is made up of 16 amino acids. J was trimmed by 3 bases and V by 0 bases; bases with no gene match: 4. CDR1 and CDR2 from the germline V gene are MDHEN and SYDVKM. This CDR3 reads CASSLWRTSGKETQYF. The DNA for the CDR3 is TGTGCCAGCAGTTTATGGAGGACTAGCGGTAAAGAGACCCAGTACTTC.